The present T cell receptor (beta chain) was sequenced within a study of blood T cell repertoires in COVID-19 (dated by TCRdb to the early 2020s). About the investigation overall: Samples from collaborators originated in the United States, Italy and Spain and spanned both the acute and convalescent phases of COVID-19. The prospective study material was composed of cDNA or gDNA derived from T cells, B-cell-depleted T cells, or PBMCs. Deeply sampled blood TCRbeta repertoires from subjects exposed to, actively infected with, or recovered from COVID-19 were included in the dataset. The repertoires were released in a freely available public database meant as a resource for research on the immune response to SARS-CoV-2. Samples were obtained from the ongoing ImmuneRACE study (first 160 participants) and from over a thousand subjects provided by 6 global collaborators. Sample metadata almost always included a de-identified subject ID, COVID-19 status, age in years and sex. Where HLA class I and class II types were available, the types were taken from metadata supplied by the sample provider, not from assay-based typing.

A word on this clone: Its recognized antigen is unknown. Per-nucleotide qualities are absent, and no much larger clonotype sits a single base away.

The CDR3 sequence holds 12 residues, the cysteine and phenylalanine included. Solely the CDR3 DNA is kept, with 36 bases framed from the first base. Looking up the germline V gene yields CDR1 SNHLY and CDR2 FYNNEI. Relative to germline, V is 6 bases shorter and J is 5 bases shorter, with 10 bases between their ends. In the prospective study, participants were 18 to 89 years old, resided in about two dozen geographic areas of the United States, and were enrolled through a virtual design. Cohort assignment in the prospective study relied on participant-reported clinical history from a screening survey and a study questionnaire. Recovered participants in ImmuneRACE Cohort 3 were defined by two consecutive negative NP/OP PCR tests, clearance by a healthcare professional, or resolution of symptoms. Mobile phlebotomists in the prospective study collected whole blood, serum and a nasopharyngeal or oropharyngeal swab from every participant. Participants in the prospective study had the option to provide additional blood draws and questionnaires over a roughly two-month period. Before DNA extraction, prospective study blood samples were shipped either frozen or at room temperature.

Study-wide findings and limitations: The amount of clinical and demographic metadata varied by source and participant and was provided uncurated.

TCRbeta CDR3 regions were amplified from genomic DNA by means of the immunoSEQ Assay, a bias-controlled multiplex PCR. In the original analysis: Nucleated cell counts per sample were estimated from amplification of reference gene primers within the assay. To quantify the absolute abundance of each unique TCRbeta CDR3 rearrangement, sequence reads were collapsed and filtered. Productive Simpson clonality was computed per sample as the square root of Simpson's diversity index over productive rearrangements. TCRdb stores this immuneACCESS table with in-frame sequences only. Part of the clones is absent; in the studies checked, under half of the shortfall reflects unresolved V genes, and no reason is known for the rest. From that table come the V and J calls and clone size; the DNA was used to work out D and trimming. This sample lists just over 300,000 clones; 89% were detected once. Approximately 9.8% of the sample is in the top ten clones.

Material for sequencing was PBMCs or T cells enriched from blood (not recorded which). The origin of this receptor is a woman in her thirties or forties who had recovered from COVID-19. This receptor chain uses TRBV2 and TRBJ2-5, with the D gene call left open. The CDR3: CASRASGETQYF. The DNA reads as follows: TGTGCCAGCAGGGCTAGTGGGGAGACCCAGTACTTC.